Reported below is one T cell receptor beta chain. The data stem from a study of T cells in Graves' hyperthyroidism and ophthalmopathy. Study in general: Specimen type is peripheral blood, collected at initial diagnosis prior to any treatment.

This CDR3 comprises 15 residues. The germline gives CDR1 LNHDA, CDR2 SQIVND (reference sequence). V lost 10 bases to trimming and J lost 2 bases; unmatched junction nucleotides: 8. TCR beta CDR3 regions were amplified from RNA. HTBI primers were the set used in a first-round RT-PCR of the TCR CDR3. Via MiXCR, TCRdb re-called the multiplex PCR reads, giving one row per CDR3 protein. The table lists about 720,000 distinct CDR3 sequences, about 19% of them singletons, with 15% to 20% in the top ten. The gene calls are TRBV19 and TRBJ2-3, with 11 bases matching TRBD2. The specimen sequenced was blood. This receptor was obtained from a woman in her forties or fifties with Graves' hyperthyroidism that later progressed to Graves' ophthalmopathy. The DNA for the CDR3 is TGTGCCACCAGACTAGCGGGGTCTCCCACAGATACGCAGTATTTT. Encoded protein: CATRLAGSPTDTQYF.